A selection of T cell receptor beta chains follows, all from one sample in a study of cytomegalovirus exposure and HLA in healthy donors. The method was immunoSEQ multiplex PCR; TCRdb's version includes in-frame clones alone and lacks a portion of them. The data show under 250,000 clones, less than 85% seen once. Material: PBMCs. Receptors originate from a woman aged 18-29 years in good health and CMV-seronegative. Each CDR3 is given with its conserved first and last residue. D genes are given only for firm matches. Not all rows give a size; the values are once, few, many and, for expanded clones, a class.

>-|TRBV9|TRBJ1-1|12|-
CASSTALGEAFF
TGTGCCAGCAGCACAGCTTTGGGTGAAGCTTTCTTT
>-|TRBV10-1|TRBJ2-7|15|TRBD2
CASSEGLGGSYEQYF
TGCGCCAGCAGTGAGGGACTAGGAGGCTCCTACGAGCAGTACTTC
>-|TRBV19|TRBJ1-1|12|-
CASSGRAIETFF
TGTGCCAGTAGTGGGCGGGCAATTGAGACTTTCTTT
>-|TRBV7-8|TRBJ1-5|15|-
CASSHTETLNQPQHF
TGTGCCAGCAGCCATACAGAAACCCTTAATCAGCCCCAGCATTTT
>-|TRBV5-1|TRBJ1-2|12|-
CASSRGDYGYTF
TGCGCCAGCAGCCGGGGGGACTATGGCTACACCTTC
>-|TRBV11-2|TRBJ2-7|15|-
CASSLEAAVPYEQYF
TGTGCCAGCAGCTTAGAGGCGGCGGTACCTTACGAGCAGTACTTC
>-|TRBV27|TRBJ2-2|16|-
CASILVVYSIGGELFF
TGTGCCAGCATCCTTGTGGTTTACTCTATCGGCGGGGAGCTGTTTTTT
>-|TRBV10-3|TRBJ1-4|13|TRBD1
CAIRRGLGEKLFF
TGTGCCATCAGGAGGGGGCTCGGTGAAAAACTGTTTTTT
>-|TRBV9|TRBJ2-3|15|TRBD1
CASSLQGGPSDTQYF
TGTGCCAGCAGCCTACAGGGGGGTCCGTCAGATACGCAGTATTTT
>-|TRBV27|TRBJ2-1|19|TRBD2
CASSFVGLAALSSYNEQFF
TGTGCCAGCAGTTTTGTAGGACTAGCGGCCTTGAGCTCCTACAATGAGCAGTTCTTC
>-|TRBV5-6|TRBJ2-2|12|-
CASSHLTGELFF
TGTGCCAGCAGCCACCTGACAGGGGAGCTGTTTTTT
>once|TRBV25-1|TRBJ1-2|16|TRBD1
CASSALGTGGLESYTF
TGTGCCAGCAGTGCATTGGGGACAGGGGGCTTGGAAAGCTACACCTTC
>-|TRBV5-8|TRBJ1-2|15|-
CASSPPGVRNYGYTF
TGTGCCAGCAGCCCGCCGGGGGTACGAAACTATGGCTACACCTTC
>-|TRBV5-1|TRBJ1-5|13|-
CASSPGDNQPQHF
TGCGCCAGCAGTCCGGGTGACAATCAGCCCCAGCATTTT
>-|TRBV5-1|TRBJ2-2|15|-
CASSLGSGTTGELFF
TGCGCCAGCAGCTTGGGGTCAGGGACAACCGGGGAGCTGTTTTTT
>-|TRBV7-8|TRBJ1-1|15|-
CASSPPAAGDTEAFF
TGTGCCAGCAGCCCCCCCGCGGCCGGAGACACTGAAGCTTTCTTT
>-|TRBV30|TRBJ1-4|15|-
CAWSGGSGLDEKLFF
TGTGCCTGGAGTGGGGGATCCGGGCTGGATGAAAAACTGTTTTTT
>-|TRBV19|TRBJ2-7|14|TRBD1
CASREDRSSYEQYF
TGTGCCAGTCGAGAGGACAGGAGCTCCTACGAGCAGTACTTC
>-|TRBV9|TRBJ2-1|15|TRBD2
CASSLNSGVYNEQFF
TGTGCCAGCAGCCTAAATAGCGGGGTCTACAATGAGCAGTTCTTC
>-|TRBV2|TRBJ1-3|14|TRBD1
CASRIQGTGNTIYF
TGTGCCAGCAGGATACAGGGGACTGGAAACACCATATATTTT
>-|TRBV27|TRBJ1-5|16|TRBD1
CASSLWGTAGNQPQHF
TGTGCCAGCAGTTTATGGGGGACAGCGGGGAATCAGCCCCAGCATTTT
>-|TRBV4-2|TRBJ1-1|11|-
CASSQGLEAFF
TGTGCCAGCAGCCAAGGATTGGAAGCTTTCTTT
>-|TRBV18|TRBJ2-3|15|-
CASSTRTGRRDTQYF
TGTGCCAGCTCAACACGAACCGGGCGCCGAGATACGCAGTATTTT
>-|TRBV7-3|TRBJ1-5|15|-
CASSARGTSNQPQHF
TGTGCCAGCAGCGCCAGGGGCACGAGCAATCAGCCCCAGCATTTT
>once|TRBV19|TRBJ1-5|15|TRBD1
CASSIEQGGRSPQHF
TGTGCCAGTAGTATAGAACAGGGGGGGAGATCGCCCCAGCATTTT
>-|TRBV5-4|TRBJ2-1|14|-
CASSLAITGDEQFF
TGTGCCAGCAGCTTAGCGATAACGGGAGATGAGCAGTTCTTC
>once|TRBV5-1|TRBJ1-2|13|-
CASSLVSNYGYTF
TGCGCCAGCAGCTTGGTGTCTAACTATGGCTACACCTTC
>-|TRBV13|TRBJ1-4|19|TRBD1
CASSSTPGQGPATNEKLFF
TGTGCCAGCAGCTCGACCCCGGGACAGGGGCCAGCAACTAATGAAAAACTGTTTTTT
>-|TRBV5-1|TRBJ2-1|14|-
CASSLGQARPGWFF
TGCGCCAGCAGCTTGGGACAGGCCCGCCCGGGGTGGTTCTTC
>-|TRBV9|TRBJ2-2|16|TRBD2
CASSPGLAGSTGELFF
TGTGCCAGCAGCCCAGGACTAGCGGGAAGCACCGGGGAGCTGTTTTTT
>-|TRBV6-6|TRBJ1-2|14|-
CASSPSTGTYGYTF
TGTGCCAGCAGCCCATCGACAGGCACCTATGGCTACACCTTC
>-|TRBV5-1|TRBJ2-2|15|-
CASRELLANTGELFF
TGCGCCAGCAGGGAGCTACTGGCGAACACCGGGGAGCTGTTTTTT
>-|TRBV7-3|TRBJ2-7|15|TRBD1
CASSLQGTGEYEQYF
TGTGCCAGCAGCTTACAGGGCACAGGGGAGTACGAGCAGTACTTC
>-|TRBV28|TRBJ2-7|12|-
CASTAGSWEQYF
TGTGCCAGCACTGCGGGCTCGTGGGAGCAGTACTTC
>few|TRBV25-1|TRBJ1-2|14|TRBD1
CASSVDRDGYGYTF
TGTGCCAGCAGTGTGGACAGGGATGGCTATGGCTACACCTTC
>-|TRBV29-1|TRBJ1-1|13|TRBD1
CSVGTGAPTEAFF
TGCAGCGTGGGGACAGGGGCGCCCACTGAAGCTTTCTTT
>few|TRBV27|TRBJ2-4|13|-
CASSSRLRGIQYF
TGTGCCAGCAGCTCTCGACTTCGAGGGATTCAGTACTTC
>-|TRBV30|TRBJ2-1|13|-
CAWSGTARNEQFF
TGTGCCTGGAGTGGGACCGCGCGCAATGAGCAGTTCTTC
>-|TRBV27|TRBJ1-2|15|-
CASKRTLIVDYGYTF
TGTGCCAGTAAACGGACCCTAATTGTAGACTATGGCTACACCTTC
>-|TRBV5-1|TRBJ1-3|14|-
CASSLATAGNTIYF
TGCGCCAGCAGCTTGGCGACGGCTGGAAACACCATATATTTT
>-|TRBV7-2|TRBJ2-1|17|TRBD2
CASSLWIGGAAGGEQFF
TGTGCCAGCAGCTTATGGATCGGGGGGGCAGCCGGTGGTGAGCAGTTCTTC
>-|TRBV5-1|TRBJ1-4|14|-
CASSTGTDNEKLFF
TGCGCCAGCAGCACCGGGACGGATAATGAAAAACTGTTTTTT
>-|TRBV27|TRBJ2-1|19|-
CASSPTYPTGLSSYNEQFF
TGTGCCAGCAGTCCAACCTACCCCACCGGTTTGAGCTCCTACAATGAGCAGTTCTTC
>-|TRBV28|TRBJ1-5|17|TRBD1
CASSYPTGTDSNQPQHF
TGTGCCAGCAGTTACCCGACGGGGACAGACAGCAATCAGCCCCAGCATTTT
>-|TRBV11-2|TRBJ1-1|12|-
CASSFETPEAFF
TGTGCCAGCAGCTTCGAGACACCTGAAGCTTTCTTT
>-|TRBV19|TRBJ2-1|15|TRBD1
CASSIGQGPYNEQFF
TGTGCCAGTAGTATAGGACAGGGGCCCTACAATGAGCAGTTCTTC
>-|TRBV27|TRBJ1-4|13|-
CASSPTPNEKLFF
TGTGCCAGCAGTCCGACTCCTAATGAAAAACTGTTTTTT
>-|TRBV2|TRBJ2-7|14|-
CASRRGDSSYEQYF
TGTGCCAGCCGTAGGGGCGATAGCTCCTACGAGCAGTACTTC
>-|TRBV5-1|TRBJ1-1|17|-
CASSLAEGRGMNTEAFF
TGCGCCAGCAGCTTGGCCGAGGGGCGCGGGATGAACACTGAAGCTTTCTTT
>once|TRBV25-1|TRBJ1-1|13|-
CASSEGLNTEAFF
TGTGCCAGCAGTGAAGGGCTGAACACTGAAGCTTTCTTT
>-|TRBV5-4|TRBJ2-1|15|TRBD2
CASSLDSGGAREQFF
TGTGCCAGCAGCTTGGATAGCGGGGGGGCCCGTGAGCAGTTCTTC
>once|TRBV5-1|TRBJ1-2|16|-
CASSLDGRSLDYGYTF
TGCGCCAGCAGCTTGGATGGCAGATCTCTTGACTATGGCTACACCTTC
>-|TRBV27|TRBJ2-5|9|-
CASPRAAYF
TGTGCCAGCCCTAGGGCAGCGTACTTC